Reported below is one T cell receptor (beta chain). Its antigen is unidentified. The data originate from a study of OX40 agonist ivuxolimab in advanced cancers. The overall study: Ivuxolimab, an agonist antibody against OX40 (CD134), was given to patients.

CDR1 and CDR2 from the germline V gene are MNHNS and SASEGT. This CDR3 region has 13 residues. Trimming cost V 1 base and J 8 bases, with 11 bases left between them. This table comes from immunoSEQ multiplex PCR, and its TCRdb copy is limited to in-frame clones, with some not included. The sample includes 94,000 or so clones, approximately 80% of them seen just once. Findings and caveats of the study: CD8+ T cells showed, on average, more clonal expansion than CD4+ cells.

This chain joins TRBV6-1 and TRBJ1-2; D gene uncertain. The input for sequencing was CD4+ or CD8+ T cells sorted from blood, taken in a trial of the OX40 agonist ivuxolimab. The origin of this receptor is an adult with an advanced solid tumor such as melanoma, head and neck, liver or kidney cancer. In DNA form, the CDR3 reads TGTGCCAGCAGTGAAGGCGGGTGGAGGGGCTACACCTTC. Protein product: CASSEGGWRGYTF.